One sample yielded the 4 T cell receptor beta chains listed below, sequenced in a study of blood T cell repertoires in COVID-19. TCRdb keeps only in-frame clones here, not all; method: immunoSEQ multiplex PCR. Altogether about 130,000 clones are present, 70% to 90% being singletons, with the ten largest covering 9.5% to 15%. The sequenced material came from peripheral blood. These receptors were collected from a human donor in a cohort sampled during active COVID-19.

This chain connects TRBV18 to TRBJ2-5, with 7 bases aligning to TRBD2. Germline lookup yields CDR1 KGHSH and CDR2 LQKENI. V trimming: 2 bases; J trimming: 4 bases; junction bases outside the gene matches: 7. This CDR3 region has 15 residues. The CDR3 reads CASSPGTGGRETQYF. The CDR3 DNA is TGTGCCAGCTCACCAGGCACGGGGGGTCGAGAGACCCAGTACTTC.

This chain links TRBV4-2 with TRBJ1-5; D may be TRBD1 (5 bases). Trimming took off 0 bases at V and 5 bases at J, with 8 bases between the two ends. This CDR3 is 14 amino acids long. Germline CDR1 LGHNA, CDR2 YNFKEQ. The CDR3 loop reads CASSQEGADQPQHF. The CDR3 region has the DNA TGTGCCAGCAGCCAAGAAGGGGCGGATCAGCCCCAGCATTTT.

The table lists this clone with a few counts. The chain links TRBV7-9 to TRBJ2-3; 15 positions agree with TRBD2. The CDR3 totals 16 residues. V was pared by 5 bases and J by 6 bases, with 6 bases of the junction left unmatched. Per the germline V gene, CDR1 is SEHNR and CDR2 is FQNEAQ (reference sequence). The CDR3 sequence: CASSPSGLAGGDTQYF. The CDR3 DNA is TGTGCCAGCAGCCCCAGCGGACTAGCGGGGGGGGATACGCAGTATTTT. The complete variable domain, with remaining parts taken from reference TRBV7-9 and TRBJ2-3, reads DTGVSQNPRHKITKRGQNVTFRCDPISEHNRLYWYRQTLGQGPEFLTYFQNEAQLEKSRLLSDRFSAERPKGSFSTLEIQRTEQGDSAMYLCASSPSGLAGGDTQYFGPGTRLTVL.

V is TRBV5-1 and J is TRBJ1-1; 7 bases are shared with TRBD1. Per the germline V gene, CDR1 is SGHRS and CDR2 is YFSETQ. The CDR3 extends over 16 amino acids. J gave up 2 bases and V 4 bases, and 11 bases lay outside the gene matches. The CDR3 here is CASSRETGQSNTEAFF. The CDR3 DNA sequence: TGCGCCAGCAGCCGGGAAACGGGACAGTCTAACACTGAAGCTTTCTTT.